This T cell receptor (beta chain) is drawn from a study of monozygotic twins with inflammatory bowel disease. Study conclusions and caveats: The authors could not tell different T cell subtypes apart. Patient repertoires may carry noise from differing immunosuppressive treatments.

Through template switching, UMIs that included a 6-nucleotide sample barcode were added. TCRdb reprocessed the 5' RACE reads, keeping one entry per CDR3 protein, no DNA. This repertoire comprises just over 300,000 distinct CDR3 sequences; its ten largest clones make up more than 4.5%. The CDR3 consists of 13 residues. The germline gives CDR1 LNHDA, CDR2 SQIVND (reference sequence). On this clonotype: Its specificity is not known.

For every donor, one blood sample of 2.5 ml was drawn. This TCR came from a human donor with ulcerative colitis or Crohn's disease, or a healthy co-twin of an affected twin (not recorded which). The gene calls are TRBV19 and TRBJ1-2; as DNA is missing, the TRBD1 call by TCRdb cannot be tested. The sequencing sample was made of blood. CDR3 sequence reads: CASSPDRDYGYTF.